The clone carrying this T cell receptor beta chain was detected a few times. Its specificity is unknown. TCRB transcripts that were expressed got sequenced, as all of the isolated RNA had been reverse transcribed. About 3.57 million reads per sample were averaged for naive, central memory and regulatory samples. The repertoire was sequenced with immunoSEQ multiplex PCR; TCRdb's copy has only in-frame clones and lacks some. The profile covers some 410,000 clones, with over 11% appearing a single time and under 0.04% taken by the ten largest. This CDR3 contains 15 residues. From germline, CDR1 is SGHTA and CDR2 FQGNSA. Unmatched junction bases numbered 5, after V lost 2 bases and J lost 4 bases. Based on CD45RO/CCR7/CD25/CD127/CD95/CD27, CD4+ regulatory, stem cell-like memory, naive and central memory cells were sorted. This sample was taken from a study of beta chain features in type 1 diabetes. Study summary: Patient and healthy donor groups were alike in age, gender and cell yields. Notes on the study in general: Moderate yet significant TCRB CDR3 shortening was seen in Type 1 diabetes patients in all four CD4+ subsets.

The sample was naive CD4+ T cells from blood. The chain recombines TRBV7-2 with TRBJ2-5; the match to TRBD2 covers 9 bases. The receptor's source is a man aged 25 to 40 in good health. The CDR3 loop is CASSLSGLAGETQYF. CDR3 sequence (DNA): TGTGCCAGCAGCTTATCGGGACTAGCTGGAGAGACCCAGTACTTC. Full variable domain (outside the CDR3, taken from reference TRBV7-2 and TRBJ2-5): GAGVSQSPSNKVTEKGKDVELRCDPISGHTALYWYRQSLGQGLEFLIYFQGNSAPDKSGLPSDRFSAERTGGSVSTLTIQRTQQEDSAVYLCASSLSGLAGETQYFGPGTRLLVL.